Following are 31 T cell receptor beta chains from one sample sequenced in a study of T cells in Graves' hyperthyroidism and ophthalmopathy. Using RNA transcripts as the source, TCR beta CDR3 regions were amplified. Primed by the HTBI set, a first-round RT-PCR was run on the TCR CDR3. Each CDR3 protein is one row after TCRdb ran MiXCR on the multiplex PCR reads. The sample includes hundreds of thousands of distinct CDR3 sequences, roughly 14% seen only once; the top ten take under 15%. The sequencing input was blood. These TCRs come from a man between 18 and 35 years old with Graves' ophthalmopathy.

The genes are TRBV19 and TRBJ2-2; weak D call: TRBD2 (5 bases). The CDR3 is made up of 14 amino acids. From germline, CDR1 is LNHDA and CDR2 SQIVND (reference sequence). V was pared by 5 bases and J by 9 bases, with 16 bases between. The CDR3 nucleotides are TGTGCCAGTAGTCTCAACGAGGGTACCAGGGAGCTGTTTTTT. Amino acids: CASSLNEGTRELFF.

The sample holds many counts of this clonotype. The chain carries TRBV3-1 and TRBJ1-5; weak D call: TRBD1 (6 bases). Deletions cut 2 bases from V and 5 bases from J, with 10 bases between. The CDR3 loop spans 14 amino acids. Germline lookup yields CDR1 LGHDT and CDR2 YNNKEL (reference sequence). CDR3 sequence reads: CASSQIAGDQPQHF. CDR3 DNA: TGTGCCAGCAGCCAAATCGCAGGGGATCAGCCCCAGCATTTT.

V and J are TRBV11-2 and TRBJ2-4; D might be TRBD1 or TRBD2, each matching 6 bases. The V gene lost 0 bases and the J gene lost 5 bases, with 14 bases spanning the gap. The V gene's germline CDR1 is SGHAT and CDR2 FQNNGV. The CDR3 loop spans 16 amino acids. DNA for the CDR3: TGTGCCAGCAGCTTAGAGGGGGGCGGTGTGGAAAACATTCAGTACTTC. Translating gives CASSLEGGGVENIQYF.

This clonotype has ten or more counts. The gene calls are TRBV20-1 and TRBJ1-1; TRBD1 matches at 10 bases. The CDR3 consists of 16 residues. Losses at the gene ends were 7 bases for V and 5 bases for J; bases not matched to a gene: 16. Germline V CDR1 and CDR2: DFQATT, SNEGSKA (reference sequence). CDR3 loop: CSVISPQDRGGTEAFF. In nucleotides, the CDR3 is TGCAGTGTCATATCCCCCCAGGACAGGGGGGGTACTGAAGCTTTCTTT.

This clonotype was counted a few times. The chain joins TRBV6-5 to TRBJ2-3, with unresolved D. V was clipped by 0 bases and J by 1 base, with 8 bases between them. The CDR3 covers 15 residues. Germline CDR1 MNHEY, CDR2 SVGAGI. The CDR3 coding sequence is TGTGCCAGCAGTTACTCGAGTCAGGGCACAGATACGCAGTATTTT. Translation gives CASSYSSQGTDTQYF.

This clonotype was seen repeatedly, ten times or more. The J gene is TRBJ2-3, the V gene TRBV11-2; D gene ambiguous. The CDR3 has 12 residues. Trimming cost V 5 bases and J 8 bases, with 11 bases left between them. Germline CDR1 reads SGHAT; CDR2 reads FQNNGV. CDR3 nucleotide sequence: TGTGCCAGCAGCAGGCCGACGGTTACGCAGTATTTT. This encodes CASSRPTVTQYF.

This clonotype has a count of ten or more. The chain has TRBV5-1 and TRBJ1-2, with 7 bases aligning to TRBD1. Germline V gene lookup returns CDR1 SGHRS and CDR2 YFSETQ. The V segment lost 2 bases and the J segment 4 bases; nucleotides outside the gene matches: 5. CDR3 length: 14 amino acids. The CDR3 DNA reads as TGCGCCAGCAGCTTTCGGGGACAGACCTATGGCTACACCTTC. This encodes CASSFRGQTYGYTF. Together with reference TRBV5-1 and TRBJ1-2, the CDR3 gives the full variable domain: KAGVTQTPRYLIKTRGQQVTLSCSPISGHRSVSWYQQTPGQGLQFLFEYFSETQRNKGNFPGRFSGRQFSNSRSEMNVSTLELGDSALYLCASSFRGQTYGYTFGSGTRLTVV.

To note about this clonotype: A much larger clone differs by one base, so this may be a read error. The J gene is TRBJ2-3, the V gene TRBV6-5; D might be TRBD1 (5 bases). Trimming shortened V by 2 bases and J by 7 bases, and 10 bases separated the two germline ends. Germline values: CDR1 MNHEY, CDR2 SVGAGI. The CDR3 runs 13 residues. CDR3 coding DNA: TGTGCCAGCAGTTACGGGGCGAGGTATACGCAGTATTTT. Translated: CASSYGARYTQYF.

This clonotype was counted a few times. The rearrangement joins TRBV6-1 to TRBJ2-3, with 9 bases aligning to TRBD1. Per germline, CDR1 MNHNS and CDR2 SASEGT. The CDR3 is 17 amino acids. V dropped 7 bases and J dropped 3; count of bases not matched to a gene: 14. This chain's CDR3 is CASTRLQQGAGTDTQYF. For the CDR3, the DNA is TGTGCCAGCACCAGACTCCAACAGGGGGCTGGGACAGATACGCAGTATTTT.

There are many counts of this clonotype. The V and J genes are TRBV30 and TRBJ1-5; TRBD1 matches at 11 bases. V shed 2 bases and J 4 bases; nucleotides not matched to a gene: 4. The CDR3 is made up of 15 amino acids. Germline-derived CDR1 and CDR2 are GTSNPN and SVGIG (reference sequence). In nucleotides, the CDR3 is TGTGCCTGGAGTTCGGGACAGGGGGAGAATCAGCCCCAGCATTTT. It translates to CAWSSGQGENQPQHF.

The chain couples TRBV29-1 to TRBJ1-2, with D hard to call. CDR1 is SQVTM and CDR2 is ANQGSEA in the germline V gene. V gave up 5 bases and J gave up 1 base, with 11 bases separating them. The CDR3 loop spans 13 amino acids. CDR3: CSVRGSLNYGYTF. In nucleotides, the CDR3 is TGCAGCGTTCGGGGAAGTCTTAACTATGGCTACACCTTC. The variable domain in full, with the rest retrieved from reference TRBV29-1 and TRBJ1-2, is SAVISQKPSRDICQRGTSLTIQCQVDSQVTMMFWYRQQPGQSLTLIATANQGSEATYESGFVIDKFPISRPNLTFSTLTVSNMSPEDSSIYLCSVRGSLNYGYTFGSGTRLTVV.

This clonotype was seen ten or more times. This chain uses TRBV20-1 with TRBJ2-5; TRBD1 is a possible D gene (5 bases). Per the germline V gene, CDR1 is DFQATT and CDR2 is SNEGSKA (reference sequence). The CDR3 is made up of 12 amino acids. Trimming left V 3 bases short and J 3 bases short, with 8 bases between. This CDR3 reads CSASKGKETQYF. DNA for the CDR3: TGCAGTGCTAGCAAGGGGAAAGAGACCCAGTACTTC.

This clonotype was recorded many times. The chain combines TRBV20-1 with TRBJ2-3, with D perhaps assigned TRBD1 or TRBD2 (5 bases each). Looked up from germline, CDR1 is DFQATT and CDR2 is SNEGSKA (reference sequence). This CDR3 comprises 13 residues. V gave up 7 bases and J gave up 2 bases, with 13 bases separating them. The DNA for the CDR3 is TGCAGTGGGGAAGAGGGGCCCACAGATACGCAGTATTTT. Encoded protein: CSGEEGPTDTQYF.

The chain employs TRBV9 and TRBJ2-6, with D possibly being TRBD1 or TRBD2 (7 bases each). V was cut by 0 bases and J by 0 bases, with 16 bases left in between. The CDR3 is 19 residues long. The V gene's germline CDR1 is SGDLS and CDR2 YYNGEE. CDR3: CASSVGPRGGSSGANVLTF. DNA of the CDR3: TGTGCCAGCAGCGTAGGCCCCAGGGGGGGGAGCTCTGGGGCCAACGTCCTGACTTTC.

The chain has TRBV9 and TRBJ1-2, with TRBD1 matching over 8 bases. The length of the CDR3 is 17 residues. The germline gives CDR1 SGDLS, CDR2 YYNGEE. The V gene end was trimmed by 0 bases and the J gene end by 2 bases; junction bases not matched to a gene: 9. DNA of the CDR3: TGTGCCAGCAGCGTAGCTCCGGGACAGGCATCCAACTATGGCTACACCTTC. Translation: CASSVAPGQASNYGYTF. Full variable domain (remainder filled in from reference TRBV9 and TRBJ1-2): DSGVTQTPKHLITATGQRVTLRCSPRSGDLSVYWYQQSLDQGLQFLIQYYNGEERAKGNILERFSAQQFPDLHSELNLSSLELGDSALYFCASSVAPGQASNYGYTFGSGTRLTVV.

This clonotype was found many times. This chain connects TRBV10-1 to TRBJ2-3, with D possibly being TRBD1 or TRBD2 (5 bases each). V was shortened by 3 bases and J by 2 bases, with 9 bases between the two germline ends. The CDR3 consists of 14 residues. Germline V gene data show CDR1 as WNHNN and CDR2 as SYGVQD (reference sequence). CDR3 sequence (DNA): TGCGCCAGCAGTGAAGAGGGGCTCACAGATACGCAGTATTTT. Protein: CASSEEGLTDTQYF.

The chain joins TRBV5-1 to TRBJ2-1; TRBD1 agrees at 7 bases. The CDR3 sequence is 14 residues long. Germline lookup yields CDR1 SGHRS and CDR2 YFSETQ. Losses at the gene ends were 0 bases for V and 8 bases for J; bases not matched to a gene: 5. CDR3 in DNA: TGCGCCAGCAGCTTGGGGACAGGCCCAGATGAGCAGTTCTTC. Translated, it gives CASSLGTGPDEQFF. The whole variable domain, filled in from reference TRBV5-1 and TRBJ2-1, reads KAGVTQTPRYLIKTRGQQVTLSCSPISGHRSVSWYQQTPGQGLQFLFEYFSETQRNKGNFPGRFSGRQFSNSRSEMNVSTLELGDSALYLCASSLGTGPDEQFFGPGTRLTVL.

The V gene is TRBV6-1, the J gene TRBJ2-3; no firm D call. In germline, CDR1 is MNHNS, CDR2 SASEGT. Trimming cost V 8 bases and J 2 bases, with 23 bases left between them. This CDR3 comprises 17 residues. The CDR3 nucleotides are TGTGCCAGCCGAGGACGGCAAAGAGGTCGTGACACAGATACGCAGTATTTT. As protein: CASRGRQRGRDTDTQYF.

The chain employs TRBV18 and TRBJ1-2; perhaps TRBD1 as D (5 bases). The CDR3 has 15 amino acids. The germline gives CDR1 KGHSH, CDR2 LQKENI. Deletions cut 2 bases from V and 3 bases from J, with 13 bases between. The CDR3 nucleotides read TGTGCCAGCTCACCATCGCCGGGGGTTGACTATGGCTACACCTTC. Translation: CASSPSPGVDYGYTF.

There are many counts of this clonotype. CDR3 residues: CASSLEGGGTLNEQFF. In nucleotides, the CDR3 is TGCGCCAGCAGCTTGGAAGGCGGGGGGACGCTAAATGAGCAGTTCTTC. This sequence joins TRBV5-1 and TRBJ2-1; the match to TRBD2 covers 8 bases. Trimming removed 0 bases from V and 7 bases from J; junction bases left unmatched: 9. Germline-derived CDR1 and CDR2 are SGHRS and YFSETQ. This CDR3 has 16 amino acids.

This clonotype appeared a few times. DNA of the CDR3: TGTGCCAGCAGCGCCACTAGCGGGAGCTCCTACAATGAGCAGTTCTTC. Amino acids: CASSATSGSSYNEQFF. The chain carries TRBV9 and TRBJ2-1; 11 bases agree with TRBD2. The V gene's germline CDR1 is SGDLS and CDR2 YYNGEE. The length of the CDR3 is 16 residues. Unmatched junction bases numbered 2, after V lost 3 bases and J lost 0 bases.

In its sample, this clonotype was seen many times. The V and J genes are TRBV19 and TRBJ2-1, with D hard to call. The V gene lost 3 bases and the J gene lost 0 bases, with 12 bases spanning the gap. The CDR3 spans 16 residues. The germline CDR1 and CDR2 sequences are LNHDA and SQIVND (reference sequence). DNA for the CDR3: TGTGCCAGTAGTATCGAGCGTAGGAGCTCCTACAATGAGCAGTTCTTC. This codes for CASSIERRSSYNEQFF.

This clonotype was seen only a few times. The V gene is TRBV19, the J gene TRBJ1-3, with D maybe TRBD1 (5 bases). Trimming took 6 bases from V and 0 from J, leaving 15 bases between them. Germline loops: CDR1 LNHDA, CDR2 SQIVND (reference sequence). The CDR3 sequence is 16 residues long. This chain's CDR3 is CASSFVGDGSGNTIYF. The CDR3 coding sequence is TGTGCCAGTAGCTTCGTGGGGGACGGCTCTGGAAACACCATATATTTT.

The sample holds many counts of this clonotype. The J gene is TRBJ2-3, the V gene TRBV7-9; no firm D call. This CDR3 is 10 amino acids long. The V end lost 5 bases, the J end lost 6 bases, and 3 bases lay between the germline ends. Per germline, CDR1 SEHNR and CDR2 FQNEAQ (reference sequence). CDR3 amino acids: CASSIDTQYF. For the CDR3, the DNA is TGTGCCAGCAGCATCGATACGCAGTATTTT.

There are a few counts of this clonotype. CDR3 sequence reads: CASSAGLSGNTIYF. CDR3 sequence (DNA): TGTGCCAGCAGTGCGGGACTCTCTGGAAACACCATATATTTT. The V gene is TRBV2, the J gene TRBJ1-3; D is perhaps TRBD1 (5 bases). V lost 4 bases to trimming and J lost 0 bases, with 7 bases between them. CDR1 and CDR2 (germline): SNHLY, FYNNEI. The CDR3 loop spans 14 amino acids.

This clonotype was detected only a few times. The J gene is TRBJ1-1, the V gene TRBV6-6; D remains ambiguous. The CDR3 loop spans 14 amino acids. CDR1 and CDR2 from the germline V gene are MNHNY and SVGAGI (reference sequence). V was pared by 1 base and J by 1 base, with 7 bases between. The CDR3 coding sequence is TGTGCCAGCAGTTACTTGGCAGGGAACACTGAAGCTTTCTTT. Translating gives CASSYLAGNTEAFF.

This clonotype was counted many times. The rearrangement links TRBV24-1 to TRBJ1-1; possibly TRBD1 for D (6 bases). The germline V and J ends were trimmed by 5 bases and 1 base, with 13 bases remaining between them. There are 15 residues in the CDR3. Germline CDR1 and CDR2: KGHDR and SFDVKD. CDR3 sequence (DNA): TGTGCCACCAGTGGCCCCGGGACACAGAACACTGAAGCTTTCTTT. Translation gives CATSGPGTQNTEAFF.

This clonotype was seen ten or more times. The J gene is TRBJ1-3, the V gene TRBV12-5, with a possible D match to TRBD1 (5 bases). Germline CDR1 and CDR2: LGHNT and FRNRAP. The CDR3 has 21 amino acids. Trimming took 2 bases from V and 3 from J, leaving 29 bases between them. CDR3 nucleotides: TGTGCTAGTGGTTTGTTACTGACCCTAGACCGCACGGTCCAGGGTGGAAACACCATATATTTT. Protein sequence: CASGLLLTLDRTVQGGNTIYF.

This clonotype was counted ten times or more. The V call is TRBV13, the J call TRBJ1-1, with a tentative D call TRBD1 (5 bases). Trimming shortened V by 3 bases and J by 1 base, and 15 bases separated the two germline ends. Germline values: CDR1 PRHDT, CDR2 FYEKMQ (reference sequence). The CDR3 sequence is 16 residues long. The CDR3 bases are TGTGCCAGCAGCTTCCCGCGCGGACACTCGAACACTGAAGCTTTCTTT. It codes for CASSFPRGHSNTEAFF. Variable domain in full (rest from reference TRBV13 and TRBJ1-1): AAGVIQSPRHLIKEKRETATLKCYPIPRHDTVYWYQQGPGQDPQFLISFYEKMQSDKGSIPDRFSAQQFSDYHSELNMSSLELGDSALYFCASSFPRGHSNTEAFFGQGTRLTVV.

The CDR3 spells CASSYSSTDSYNSPLHF. The CDR3, as DNA: TGTGCCAGCAGTTACTCGAGTACGGACAGCTATAATTCACCCCTCCACTTT. This sequence joins TRBV6-5 and TRBJ1-6; D may be TRBD1 (6 bases). Trimming left V 0 bases short and J 3 bases short, with 12 bases between. Germline lookup yields CDR1 MNHEY and CDR2 SVGAGI. The CDR3 loop spans 17 amino acids.

This chain connects TRBV7-8 to TRBJ2-2; D unresolved. CDR3 length: 15 amino acids. CDR1 and CDR2 (germline): SGHVS, FQNEAQ. Trimming removed 5 bases at V and 4 bases at J, with 14 bases between. Written as DNA, the CDR3 is TGTGCCAGCAGCAAAATGGGCGCCGGCACCGGGGAGCTGTTTTTT. It codes for CASSKMGAGTGELFF.